The 25 T cell receptor beta chains below were found in one sample sequenced in a study of circulating and synovial CD4+ cells in juvenile arthritis. The data were produced by immunoSEQ multiplex PCR, yet TCRdb's version contains in-frame clones alone and is incomplete. Among about 33,000 clones listed, more than 90% were seen once. Sequences were obtained from CD4+ T cells from blood. These receptors all come from a human donor with juvenile idiopathic arthritis.

This chain connects TRBV7-8 to TRBJ2-1; the D gene is possibly TRBD2 (7 bases). Trimming cost V 0 bases and J 7 bases, with 16 bases left between them. Germline-derived CDR1 and CDR2 are SGHVS and FQNEAQ. This CDR3 is built from 16 residues. The CDR3: CASSLAVGGAWNEQFF. The CDR3 nucleotides are TGTGCCAGCAGCTTAGCGGTAGGGGGGGCTTGGAATGAGCAGTTCTTC.

CDR3 DNA: TGCGCCAGCAGCGCGGGTGGGGGGTTCAGCTCTGGAAACACCATATATTTT. Protein: CASSAGGGFSSGNTIYF. This rearrangement joins TRBV5-1 to TRBJ1-3, with D possibly TRBD1 on 5 matching bases. The CDR3 has 17 residues. V shed 4 bases and J shed 0 bases, with 17 bases lying between them. The germline V gene encodes CDR1 SGHRS and CDR2 YFSETQ.

The genes are TRBV7-9 and TRBJ2-3; possibly TRBD1 for D (6 bases). The CDR3 is made up of 16 amino acids. Between the trimmed V and J ends, which lost 5 bases and 0 bases, there was a span of 15 bases. Germline V gene sequence: CDR1 SEHNR, CDR2 FQNEAQ (reference sequence). The CDR3, as DNA: TGTGCCAGCAGCCGCGCAGGACAGAGAAGCACAGATACGCAGTATTTT. Amino acids: CASSRAGQRSTDTQYF.

Only one count was recorded for this clone. This chain joins TRBV19 and TRBJ2-7; tentative D call: TRBD1 (7 bases). From germline, CDR1 is LNHDA and CDR2 SQIVND (reference sequence). The CDR3 has 11 amino acids. Trimming shortened V by 5 bases and J by 10 bases, and 12 bases separated the two germline ends. The CDR3 region is CASSPGDRQYF. In nucleotides, the CDR3 is TGTGCCAGTAGTCCGGGGGACAGACAGTACTTC.

The CDR3, as DNA: TGTGCCAGCAGCCCTCACGTGGGGCAGGGGCACGAGCAGTACTTC. Encoded protein: CASSPHVGQGHEQYF. The genes are TRBV2 and TRBJ2-7, with D tentatively TRBD1 (6 bases). The CDR3 runs to 15 residues. The V gene lost 6 bases and the J gene lost 5 bases, with 20 bases spanning the gap. Germline V gene data show CDR1 as SNHLY and CDR2 as FYNNEI.

This clone was detected only once. The chain recombines TRBV7-2 with TRBJ2-5; 12 bases map to TRBD2. V gave up 5 bases and J gave up 1 base; unmatched junction bases: 11. Germline loops: CDR1 SGHTA, CDR2 FQGNSA. This CDR3 region has 18 residues. CDR3 sequence reads: CASSAGLLAGGTQETQYF. CDR3 DNA: TGTGCCAGCAGCGCGGGATTACTAGCGGGGGGTACCCAAGAGACCCAGTACTTC. The full variable domain, completed using reference TRBV7-2 and TRBJ2-5, is GAGVSQSPSNKVTEKGKDVELRCDPISGHTALYWYRQSLGQGLEFLIYFQGNSAPDKSGLPSDRFSAERTGGSVSTLTIQRTQQEDSAVYLCASSAGLLAGGTQETQYFGPGTRLLVL.

The gene calls are TRBV4-1 and TRBJ2-3, with 9 nucleotides matching TRBD2. Germline V CDR1 and CDR2: MGHRA, YSYEKL. This CDR3 has 17 amino acids. After removal of 4 bases from V and 2 bases from J, the junction contained 10 bases not matched to a gene. CDR3 protein: CASSRGRRGGYTDTQYF. The CDR3 DNA reads as TGCGCCAGCAGCCGCGGCAGGCGGGGGGGTTACACAGATACGCAGTATTTT.

The chain recombines TRBV10-1 with TRBJ2-1; D might be TRBD1 (5 bases). Per the germline V gene, CDR1 is WNHNN and CDR2 is SYGVQD (reference sequence). The CDR3 has 13 residues. The V end lost 8 bases, the J end lost 9 bases, and 17 bases lay between the germline ends. This CDR3 is CASRPSGQGEQFF. The CDR3 DNA reads as TGCGCCAGCCGACCGTCAGGGCAGGGTGAGCAGTTCTTC.

The J gene is TRBJ1-1, the V gene TRBV7-2; maybe TRBD1 (6 bases). The V gene's germline CDR1 is SGHTA and CDR2 FQGNSA. V was pared by 1 base and J by 4 bases, with 13 bases between. CDR3 length: 15 amino acids. The CDR3 spells CASSLEQGTGTEAFF. The CDR3 DNA reads TGTGCCAGCAGCTTAGAACAGGGTACGGGCACTGAAGCTTTCTTT. Full variable domain (outside the CDR3, taken from reference TRBV7-2 and TRBJ1-1): GAGVSQSPSNKVTEKGKDVELRCDPISGHTALYWYRQSLGQGLEFLIYFQGNSAPDKSGLPSDRFSAERTGGSVSTLTIQRTQQEDSAVYLCASSLEQGTGTEAFFGQGTRLTVV.

The J gene is TRBJ2-2, the V gene TRBV7-3; TRBD2 agrees at 9 bases. Germline assignment: CDR1 SGHTA and CDR2 FQGTGA. V lost 1 base to trimming and J lost 2 bases; unmatched junction nucleotides: 2. The CDR3 contains 16 residues. CDR3 nucleotides: TGTGCCAGCAGCTTAAAACTAGCGGGCAACACCGGGGAGCTGTTTTTT. The encoded protein is CASSLKLAGNTGELFF.

This clone was picked up one time. V and J are TRBV28 and TRBJ1-5; 8 nucleotides line up with TRBD1. The CDR3 runs 12 residues. The V gene's germline CDR1 is MDHEN and CDR2 SYDVKM. With V trimmed by 10 bases and J by 6 bases, 5 bases remained unmatched. The CDR3 here is CAIRTGSQPQHF. The CDR3 nucleotides are TGTGCCATTCGGACAGGGAGTCAGCCCCAGCATTTT.

This clone appeared once. The chain uses TRBV28 and TRBJ1-2, with 9 bases identical to TRBD1. The CDR3 extends over 15 amino acids. V lost 8 bases to trimming and J lost 8 bases; unmatched junction nucleotides: 15. CDR1 MDHEN and CDR2 SYDVKM come from the germline V gene. CDR3 nucleotides: TGTGCCAGCTGGGACAGGGCGGAGGAGGGGGTAGGCTACACCTTC. The encoded protein is CASWDRAEEGVGYTF.

The V gene is TRBV9, the J gene TRBJ2-1; TRBD2 matches 8 bases. This CDR3 spans 17 amino acids. J was trimmed by 0 bases and V by 0 bases; bases with no gene match: 5. CDR1 and CDR2 from the germline V gene are SGDLS and YYNGEE. The CDR3 loop is CASSVAPSGSSYNEQFF. The CDR3 region has the DNA TGTGCCAGCAGCGTAGCGCCCAGCGGGAGCTCCTACAATGAGCAGTTCTTC.

This chain uses TRBV6-6 with TRBJ2-1; 8 bases fit TRBD2. CDR1 is MNHNY and CDR2 is SVGAGI in the germline V gene (reference sequence). V was clipped by 6 bases and J by 5 bases; unmatched bases: 9. The CDR3 extends over 15 amino acids. The CDR3 DNA follows: TGTGCCAGCAGCGGGGCGGGAGGAACCCACAATGAGCAGTTCTTC. Protein sequence: CASSGAGGTHNEQFF.

The chain couples TRBV29-1 to TRBJ2-3; D remains unclear. The V and J ends lost 2 bases and 2 bases respectively, with 2 bases between them. Germline V CDR1 and CDR2: SQVTM, ANQGSEA. The length of the CDR3 is 11 residues. The CDR3 DNA is TGCAGCGTTGAACTCACAGATACGCAGTATTTT. Protein product: CSVELTDTQYF.

About this clone: This same CDR3 is encoded by further DNA sequences in the sample. V and J are TRBV19 and TRBJ1-6; TRBD1 aligns across 10 bases. Germline loops: CDR1 LNHDA, CDR2 SQIVND (reference sequence). CDR3 length: 14 amino acids. The trim removed 5 bases at V and 9 bases at J, leaving 4 bases unmatched. CDR3: CASSSDRGLSPLHF. CDR3 nucleotide sequence: TGTGCCAGTAGTTCCGACAGGGGGCTTTCACCCCTCCACTTT. The whole variable domain, filled in from reference TRBV19 and TRBJ1-6, reads DGGITQSPKYLFRKEGQNVTLSCEQNLNHDAMYWYRQDPGQGLRLIYYSQIVNDFQKGDIAEGYSVSREKKESFPLTVTSAQKNPTAFYLCASSSDRGLSPLHFGNGTRLTVT.

The chain uses TRBV20-1 and TRBJ1-1; D gene uncertain. V dropped 3 bases and J dropped 7 bases, with 9 bases sitting between them. This CDR3 comprises 11 residues. CDR1 is DFQATT, CDR2 SNEGSKA, per germline (reference sequence). The CDR3 nucleotides read TGCAGTGCTAGTACGGGGATTGAAGCTTTCTTT. It specifies CSASTGIEAFF.

This rearrangement joins TRBV5-1 to TRBJ1-4; D uncertain. This CDR3 is 14 amino acids long. V gave up 4 bases and J gave up 6 bases, with 13 bases separating them. Germline CDR1 and CDR2: SGHRS and YFSETQ. The CDR3 is CASSRLETDEKLFF. The DNA of the CDR3 is TGCGCCAGCAGCCGGCTAGAGACTGATGAAAAACTGTTTTTT.

The gene calls are TRBV5-1 and TRBJ2-7, with 7 bases aligning to TRBD1. The CDR3 has 14 amino acids. After removal of 2 bases from V and 3 bases from J, the junction contained 5 bases not matched to a gene. Germline lookup yields CDR1 SGHRS and CDR2 YFSETQ. CDR3 in amino acids: CASSFGTGDYEQYF. The DNA of the CDR3 is TGCGCCAGCAGCTTTGGCACAGGGGACTACGAGCAGTACTTC.

The chain uses TRBV19 and TRBJ1-4; possible D gene TRBD1, 6 bases. The ends were cut back, 1 base at V and 3 bases at J, with 12 bases in the middle. Germline assignment: CDR1 LNHDA and CDR2 SQIVND (reference sequence). This CDR3 region has 16 residues. CDR3 sequence reads: CASSIGDRFPNEKLFF. Written as DNA, the CDR3 is TGTGCCAGTAGTATAGGAGACAGGTTTCCTAATGAAAAACTGTTTTTT. Full variable domain (rest looked up from reference TRBV19 and TRBJ1-4): DGGITQSPKYLFRKEGQNVTLSCEQNLNHDAMYWYRQDPGQGLRLIYYSQIVNDFQKGDIAEGYSVSREKKESFPLTVTSAQKNPTAFYLCASSIGDRFPNEKLFFGSGTQLSVL.

The chain has TRBV5-1 and TRBJ2-7, with D tentatively TRBD2 (7 bases). Germline V gene lookup returns CDR1 SGHRS and CDR2 YFSETQ. The CDR3 is 15 residues long. V was shortened by 6 bases and J by 3 bases, with 19 bases between the two germline ends. CDR3 region: CASTPGGAGGYEQYF. The CDR3 nucleotides read TGCGCCAGCACCCCTGGGGGGGCAGGAGGCTACGAGCAGTACTTC.

This sequence joins TRBV5-1 and TRBJ2-7; tentatively, D is TRBD1 (6 bases). CDR3 length: 14 residues. V lost 6 bases and J lost 3, with 16 bases in between. CDR1 and CDR2 (germline): SGHRS, YFSETQ. This CDR3 is CASKNTGTSYEQYF. CDR3 nucleotide sequence: TGCGCCAGCAAAAATACCGGGACAAGCTACGAGCAGTACTTC.

This sequence joins TRBV5-8 and TRBJ1-5, with 8 bases identical to TRBD1. V trimming: 0 bases; J trimming: 2 bases; junction bases outside the gene matches: 4. Germline CDR1 reads SGHTS; CDR2 reads YDEGEE. The length of the CDR3 is 16 residues. CDR3 region: CASSLDTGQGNQPQHF. The CDR3 DNA reads TGTGCCAGCAGCTTGGACACGGGACAGGGCAATCAGCCCCAGCATTTT.

This chain joins TRBV5-4 and TRBJ2-4, with unresolved D. Trimming took 0 bases from V and 6 from J, leaving 10 bases between them. This CDR3 region has 14 residues. The V gene's germline CDR1 is SGHNT and CDR2 YYREEE (reference sequence). The CDR3 bases are TGTGCCAGCAGCTTGGGCGATACGGGAAACATTCAGTACTTC. This gives the protein CASSLGDTGNIQYF. The complete variable domain, with remaining parts taken from reference TRBV5-4 and TRBJ2-4, reads ETGVTQSPTHLIKTRGQQVTLRCSSQSGHNTVSWYQQALGQGPQFIFQYYREEENGRGNFPPRFSGLQFPNYSSELNVNALELDDSALYLCASSLGDTGNIQYFGAGTRLSVL.

The chain has TRBV7-6 and TRBJ2-1, with 9 bases matching TRBD1. Germline CDR1 and CDR2: SGHVS and FNYEAQ. Trimming cost V 1 base and J 6 bases; bases outside gene matches: 4. The CDR3 covers 15 residues. CDR3 sequence reads: CASSLDSGQGNEQFF. CDR3 coding DNA: TGTGCCAGCAGCTTAGATTCGGGACAGGGCAATGAGCAGTTCTTC.